This T cell receptor (beta chain) was documented in a study of tumor and adjacent non-tumor tissue in lung cancer. Study information: Aged about 30 to 85 years, patients included 10 men and 4 or 5 women with stage I to III disease.

No cell sorting was done before RNA was extracted from the tissue. Three rounds of nested PCR, following a modified ARM-PCR protocol, produced the TCRbeta library. In TCRdb, the multiplex PCR reads were re-called with MiXCR into one record per CDR3 protein. The sample lists roughly 120,000 distinct CDR3 sequences; about 75% were seen once. The junction had 19 bases not matched to a gene; V was cut back by 6 bases and J by 7 bases. CDR1 is DFQATT, CDR2 SNEGSKA, per germline (reference sequence). The CDR3 sequence is 19 residues long. Of note for this clonotype: A read error may be the cause here, since a much bigger clone is one base away.

The sample comprised lung tumor tissue. The chain has TRBV20-1 and TRBJ2-3, with 16 bases that match TRBD2. The source is a woman in her fifties or sixties with non-small cell lung cancer. The CDR3 coding sequence is TGCAGTGCCGATACCGGGACTAGCGGGAGGGCCCTAGGTACATATACGCAGTATTTT. It is translated as CSADTGTSGRALGTYTQYF.